Below are 28 T cell receptor beta chains sequenced from a single sample in a study of blood T cell repertoires in COVID-19. This table comes from immunoSEQ multiplex PCR, and its TCRdb copy is limited to in-frame clones, with some not included. The sample has about 34,000 clones, 70% to 80% seen once. The material sequenced was peripheral blood. The receptors were sampled from a human donor in a cohort sampled during active COVID-19.

The sample holds a few counts of this clone. The genes are TRBV18 and TRBJ1-1, with 8 bases aligning to TRBD1. Per germline, CDR1 KGHSH and CDR2 LQKENI. The CDR3 extends over 17 amino acids. Unmatched junction bases numbered 13, after V lost 6 bases and J lost 1 base. The CDR3 nucleotides read TGTGCCAGCTCGGTTAAAGGGCTCGGACAGGGGAACACTGAAGCTTTCTTT. Protein: CASSVKGLGQGNTEAFF.

This chain connects TRBV18 to TRBJ2-7; the D gene is possibly TRBD2 (5 bases). Trimming removed 2 bases at V and 3 bases at J, with 11 bases between. Germline CDR1 reads KGHSH; CDR2 reads LQKENI. There are 14 residues in the CDR3. CDR3: CASSPGRVGYEQYF. The CDR3 nucleotides read TGTGCCAGCTCACCAGGGCGGGTTGGCTACGAGCAGTACTTC.

The chain couples TRBV19 to TRBJ2-2; TRBD1 agrees at 10 bases. Trimming took 6 bases from V and 5 from J; bases not matched to a gene: 3. The CDR3 loop spans 14 amino acids. The germline CDR1 and CDR2 sequences are LNHDA and SQIVND (reference sequence). CDR3 amino acids: CASRTGGGTGELFF. The CDR3 bases are TGTGCCAGTAGGACAGGGGGCGGGACCGGGGAGCTGTTTTTT.

The CDR3 spells CASSPGQGAGNTIYF. The DNA of the CDR3 is TGTGCCAGCTCACCGGGACAGGGGGCTGGAAACACCATATATTTT. The rearrangement uses TRBV18 and TRBJ1-3; 11 nucleotides agree with TRBD1. This CDR3 contains 15 residues. Trimming cost V 3 bases and J 2 bases; bases outside gene matches: 0. CDR1 and CDR2 (germline): KGHSH, LQKENI.

This chain uses TRBV5-1 with TRBJ2-1; 10 bases line up with TRBD2. This CDR3 region has 15 residues. Trimming took 4 bases from V and 4 from J; bases not matched to a gene: 5. Germline CDR1 SGHRS, CDR2 YFSETQ. The CDR3 DNA follows: TGCGCCAGCAGCCGAATAGCGGGAGGTTACAATGAGCAGTTCTTC. It specifies CASSRIAGGYNEQFF.

V gene TRBV11-2 combines with J gene TRBJ1-4; D may be TRBD1 (6 bases). Trimming took 0 bases from V and 3 from J, leaving 14 bases between them. CDR3 length equals 17 residues. CDR1 is SGHAT and CDR2 is FQNNGV in the germline V gene. CDR3 amino acids: CASSLDPPGGSNEKLFF. For the CDR3, the DNA is TGTGCCAGCAGCTTAGATCCCCCGGGGGGCTCTAATGAAAAACTGTTTTTT.

V and J are TRBV2 and TRBJ2-7; 9 bases match TRBD2. The germline CDR1 and CDR2 sequences are SNHLY and FYNNEI. Trimming at V came to 7 bases and at J to 6 bases, leaving 10 bases not matched to a gene. The CDR3 length is 14 residues. CDR3 sequence reads: CASNPSGLASEQYF. The CDR3 region has the DNA TGTGCCAGCAATCCTTCGGGACTAGCATCCGAGCAGTACTTC.

The chain is built from TRBV6-5 and TRBJ1-2; 7 nucleotides align to TRBD1. V was pared by 4 bases and J by 6 bases, with 11 bases of the junction left unmatched. Germline assignment: CDR1 MNHEY and CDR2 SVGAGI. The CDR3 is 15 residues long. The CDR3 protein is CASSSTPGTVDGYTF. In DNA, the CDR3 is TGTGCCAGCAGTTCTACCCCCGGGACAGTTGATGGCTACACCTTC.

The gene calls are TRBV2 and TRBJ2-2; TRBD1 matches at 8 bases. This CDR3 spans 18 amino acids. Germline CDR1 and CDR2: SNHLY and FYNNEI. V dropped 4 bases and J dropped 4; count of bases not matched to a gene: 14. CDR3 protein: CASSVKRGQGRSTGELFF. DNA for the CDR3: TGTGCCAGCAGTGTAAAGAGAGGACAGGGTCGATCCACCGGGGAGCTGTTTTTT.

J is TRBJ2-3 and V is TRBV6-2 or TRBV6-3; weak D call: TRBD2 (6 bases). Deletions cut 0 bases from V and 0 bases from J, with 19 bases between. In germline, CDR1 is MNHEY, CDR2 SVGEGT. There are 19 residues in the CDR3. The CDR3 nucleotides are TGTGCCAGCAGTTACTCGCGGGACTTGACCGGACCTAGCACAGATACGCAGTATTTT. It is translated as CASSYSRDLTGPSTDTQYF.

This clone was seen more than once but under ten times. The V gene is TRBV13, the J gene TRBJ1-6; a possible D gene is TRBD1 (5 bases). The length of the CDR3 is 12 residues. V lost 7 bases and J lost 10, with 11 bases in between. Germline V CDR1 and CDR2: PRHDT, FYEKMQ (reference sequence). DNA of the CDR3: TGTGCCAGCACCGGGGGGAACTCACCCCTCCACTTT. This sequence encodes CASTGGNSPLHF.

The CDR3 loop is CASSSIYYEQYF. The CDR3 DNA follows: TGTGCCAGCAGCTCCATCTACTACGAGCAGTACTTC. J is TRBJ2-7 and V is TRBV2; D remains unclear. The V gene's germline CDR1 is SNHLY and CDR2 FYNNEI. Trimming stripped 6 bases from V and 3 bases from J, with 9 bases between. CDR3 length equals 12 residues.

This chain connects TRBV6-1 to TRBJ2-7; D may be TRBD1 (6 bases). Trimming pared 1 base from V and 2 bases from J, leaving 12 bases between. Germline CDR1 MNHNS, CDR2 SASEGT. The CDR3 is 15 amino acids. The CDR3 loop is CASSEDGGLTYEQYF. DNA for the CDR3: TGTGCCAGCAGTGAAGATGGGGGCCTTACCTACGAGCAGTACTTC.

This clone has just one count. This rearrangement joins TRBV5-8 to TRBJ2-4; D unresolved. CDR3 length equals 16 residues. In germline, CDR1 is SGHTS, CDR2 YDEGEE. Trimming removed 1 base at V and 0 bases at J, with 11 bases between. This chain's CDR3 is CASSLLQLLAKNIQYF. The CDR3 DNA reads TGTGCCAGCAGCTTGTTACAGCTACTAGCCAAAAACATTCAGTACTTC.

The CDR3 nucleotides are TGTGCCAGCAGTCCGCGGGAGGCGGCAGATACGCAGTATTTT. It yields the protein CASSPREAADTQYF. V gene TRBV27 combines with J gene TRBJ2-3; TRBD2 matches 8 bases. The CDR3 runs to 14 residues. The germline V gene encodes CDR1 MNHEY and CDR2 SMNVEV (reference sequence). The trim removed 5 bases at V and 4 bases at J, leaving 5 bases unmatched.

This clone was recorded only once. The V and J genes are TRBV24-1 and TRBJ2-7; TRBD1 might be the D (5 bases). Germline lookup yields CDR1 KGHDR and CDR2 SFDVKD. V lost 0 bases and J 5 bases, leaving 7 bases between the germline ends. The CDR3 is 13 residues long. CDR3 nucleotide sequence: TGTGCCACCAGTGATTTGGTAGGGGACGAGCAGTACTTC. Translation: CATSDLVGDEQYF.

The chain recombines TRBV28 with TRBJ2-6; 7 bases line up with TRBD1. J was trimmed by 4 bases and V by 5 bases; bases with no gene match: 17. This CDR3 comprises 19 residues. The germline V gene encodes CDR1 MDHEN and CDR2 SYDVKM. DNA of the CDR3: TGTGCCAGCAGTCTCCTCCCCCGACAGGGATGGGCCGGGGCCAACGTCCTGACTTTC. Translating gives CASSLLPRQGWAGANVLTF.

The chain is built from TRBV29-1 and TRBJ2-7; TRBD1 matches at 7 bases. Germline assignment: CDR1 SQVTM and CDR2 ANQGSEA. The V and J ends lost 7 bases and 6 bases, in that order; junction bases with no gene match: 6. CDR3 length: 11 amino acids. CDR3 nucleotide sequence: TGCAGCGGTCGACAGGGTCGCGAGCAGTACTTC. This sequence encodes CSGRQGREQYF.

This clone was counted between two and nine times. V and J are TRBV7-2 and TRBJ2-1, with 11 bases that match TRBD1. This CDR3 comprises 13 residues. J gave up 13 bases and V 4 bases, and 6 bases lay outside the gene matches. Germline CDR1 reads SGHTA; CDR2 reads FQGNSA. CDR3 loop: CASSSGTGGFQFF. CDR3 bases: TGTGCCAGCAGCTCCGGGACAGGGGGTTTCCAGTTCTTC.

The rearrangement links TRBV20-1 to TRBJ2-3; a possible D gene is TRBD1 (6 bases). The CDR3 is 14 residues long. Germline CDR1 is DFQATT and CDR2 is SNEGSKA (reference sequence). Deletions cut 3 bases from V and 5 bases from J, with 15 bases between. CDR3 in DNA: TGCAGTGCTAGTTTTCGCAGGGGTGGAGATACGCAGTATTTT. Amino acid sequence: CSASFRRGGDTQYF.

This clone has at least ten counts. The CDR3 reads CASSRQGVNTGELFF. The CDR3, as DNA: TGTGCCAGCTCACGACAGGGGGTCAACACCGGGGAGCTGTTTTTT. The rearrangement links TRBV18 to TRBJ2-2; 9 bases are a match to TRBD1. Trimming cost V 4 bases and J 2 bases; bases outside gene matches: 2. CDR3 length: 15 amino acids. Germline CDR1 is KGHSH and CDR2 is LQKENI.

This chain connects TRBV27 to TRBJ2-1; possible D gene TRBD1, 5 bases. V was pared by 2 bases and J by 0 bases, with 8 bases between. Germline loops: CDR1 MNHEY, CDR2 SMNVEV (reference sequence). The CDR3 loop spans 15 amino acids. Here the CDR3 reads CASSLRQSSYNEQFF. CDR3 DNA sequence: TGTGCCAGCAGTTTACGACAGAGCTCCTACAATGAGCAGTTCTTC.

The genes are TRBV19 and TRBJ2-1; 7 nucleotides line up with TRBD2. From germline, CDR1 is LNHDA and CDR2 SQIVND (reference sequence). CDR3 length equals 16 residues. V was clipped by 2 bases and J by 0 bases; unmatched bases: 4. DNA of the CDR3: TGTGCCAGTAGTATAAGTGGCGGGAGCTCCTACAATGAGCAGTTCTTC. Translated, it gives CASSISGGSSYNEQFF.

The sample holds one count of this clone. The J gene is TRBJ1-1, the V gene TRBV5-1; D ambiguous. Germline V CDR1 and CDR2: SGHRS, YFSETQ. V lost 0 bases to trimming and J lost 0 bases, with 6 bases between them. The CDR3 is 14 amino acids. CDR3 DNA: TGCGCCAGCAGCTTGGCCGGGATGAACACTGAAGCTTTCTTT. Protein: CASSLAGMNTEAFF.

The V gene is TRBV28, the J gene TRBJ2-7; maybe TRBD1 (6 bases). Germline CDR1 MDHEN, CDR2 SYDVKM. V was cut by 3 bases and J by 6 bases, with 15 bases left in between. The CDR3 is made up of 14 amino acids. DNA for the CDR3: TGTGCCAGCAGTTTGGTGGGGGCTGGCAGCGAGCAGTACTTC. This encodes CASSLVGAGSEQYF.

The chain carries TRBV5-1 and TRBJ1-1; D may be TRBD1 (5 bases). Trimming took 0 bases from V and 3 from J, leaving 9 bases between them. Germline CDR1 reads SGHRS; CDR2 reads YFSETQ. The CDR3 is 14 amino acids. CDR3 sequence: CASSLGGWDTEAFF. Written as DNA, the CDR3 is TGCGCCAGCAGCTTGGGGGGCTGGGACACTGAAGCTTTCTTT.

The rearrangement uses TRBV7-9 and TRBJ2-7, with D possibly TRBD2 on 5 matching bases. Germline CDR1 SEHNR, CDR2 FQNEAQ (reference sequence). This CDR3 has 15 amino acids. With 0 bases removed from V and 2 bases from J, the gap between germline ends came to 11 bases. The CDR3 region has the DNA TGTGCCAGCAGCTTAGCAGAGGGAAGGGCCTACGAGCAGTACTTC. It codes for CASSLAEGRAYEQYF. Based on the CDR3 plus reference TRBV7-9 and TRBJ2-7, the full variable domain is DTGVSQNPRHKITKRGQNVTFRCDPISEHNRLYWYRQTLGQGPEFLTYFQNEAQLEKSRLLSDRFSAERPKGSFSTLEIQRTEQGDSAMYLCASSLAEGRAYEQYFGPGTRLTVT.

This clone was found once. The rearrangement joins TRBV11-2 to TRBJ2-7; D possibly corresponds to TRBD1 (5 bases). The V and J ends lost 3 bases and 1 base respectively, with 7 bases between them. Germline CDR1 reads SGHAT; CDR2 reads FQNNGV. The CDR3 runs 13 residues. In DNA, the CDR3 is TGTGCCAGCAGCTTCCCAGGGTCCTACGAGCAGTACTTC. As protein: CASSFPGSYEQYF.